This TCR beta chain was recorded in a study of OX40 agonist ivuxolimab in advanced cancers. Study-wide background: Three patients responded partially, comprising one with hepatocellular carcinoma and two with cutaneous melanoma.

Comment on this clone: Its matching antigen is unknown.

Assay used: immunoSEQ multiplex PCR; TCRdb lists only in-frame clones, some missing. The sample records 94,000 or so clones, 84% being singletons. This CDR3 region has 15 residues. The V and J ends lost 5 bases and 0 bases respectively, with 14 bases between them. Per germline, CDR1 SNHLY and CDR2 FYNNEI. Notes on the study in general: The study did not work out the antigen specificity of the expanded peripheral T cells. Both blood CD4+ and CD8+ T cells showed clonal growth by week 6 at 0.1 to 3.0 mg/kg.

V and J are TRBV2 and TRBJ2-7; D is possibly TRBD1 or TRBD2 (5 bases each). Sequenced here: CD4+ or CD8+ T cells sorted from blood, sampled in a trial of the OX40 agonist ivuxolimab. The receptor was derived from an adult with an advanced solid tumor such as melanoma, head and neck, liver or kidney cancer. CDR3 amino acids: CASSSGDGDSYEQYF. For the CDR3, the DNA is TGTGCCAGCAGTTCCGGGGACGGGGACTCCTACGAGCAGTACTTC. The full variable domain, in which reference TRBV2 and TRBJ2-7 provide the parts outside the CDR3, is EPEVTQTPSHQVTQMGQEVILRCVPISNHLYFYWYRQILGQKVEFLVSFYNNEISEKSEIFDDQFSVERPDGSNFTLKIRSTKLEDSAMYFCASSSGDGDSYEQYFGPGTRLTVT.